What follows is one T cell receptor beta chain and its context. The antigen is not known. The treatment: approximately 18 received Ad26.COV2.S at low or high dose, single or two shots; several received placebo; per-sample allocation not given. Sampling took place 63 days after the first vaccine or placebo injection. In the vaccine, an Ad26 vector expressed the SARS-CoV-2 spike of the Wuhan strain. The CDR3 length is 16 residues. The V gene end was trimmed by 2 bases and the J gene end by 0 bases; junction bases not matched to a gene: 3. CDR1 is ENHRY, CDR2 SYGVKD, per germline. The data are from a study of Ad26.COV2.S vaccination and SARS-CoV-2 variants. Overall study: The Ad26.COV2.S arm of the COV1001 trial was where the donor was placed. Notes on the study in general: Recipients given vaccine exceeded placebo recipients in spike-specific TCR breadth. Analyses of TCR breadth and depth may have underestimated total T cell responses.

Data came from immunoSEQ multiplex PCR; TCRdb stores just in-frame clones and leaves some out. In the table there are a few hundred thousand clones, approximately 89% of which are singletons. The source was peripheral blood, collected in a trial of Ad26.COV2.S vaccine versus placebo. This receptor was obtained from a person aged 18 to 59 who received the Ad26.COV2.S COVID-19 vaccine or a placebo. The chain has TRBV10-3 and TRBJ1-4; 7 bases align to TRBD1. CDR3 bases: TGTGCCATCAGTGAGGGCAGGGGGACAACTAATGAAAAACTGTTTTTT. It yields the protein CAISEGRGTTNEKLFF.